This entry lists 7 T cell receptor beta chains sequenced from one sample in a study of blood T cell repertoires in COVID-19. The protocol was immunoSEQ multiplex PCR, while the TCRdb copy is restricted to in-frame clones and leaves out a portion. The sample holds 250,000 to 300,000 clones, 90% seen once. Sequencing used peripheral blood. These receptors were obtained from a woman in her forties or fifties with COVID-19, enrolled during active disease.

This clone was observed once. The CDR3 protein is CASSPPLAGEREQFF. CDR3 DNA sequence: TGTGCCAGCAGCCCCCCACTAGCGGGAGAGAGAGAGCAGTTCTTC. The chain recombines TRBV11-2 with TRBJ2-1; 11 bases are shared with TRBD2. V gave up 5 bases and J gave up 10 bases; unmatched junction bases: 10. CDR1 and CDR2 from the germline V gene are SGHAT and FQNNGV. This CDR3 is 15 amino acids long.

The rearrangement uses TRBV29-1 and TRBJ1-2, with no clear D. Germline assignment: CDR1 SQVTM and CDR2 ANQGSEA. Deletions cut 4 bases from V and 2 bases from J, with 11 bases between. The CDR3 is made up of 13 amino acids. The CDR3 region has the DNA TGCAGCGTTGTGGAGGGCTTCAACTATGGCTACACCTTC. Protein sequence: CSVVEGFNYGYTF.

The CDR3 reads CASTQGAALEQYF. The CDR3 DNA is TGTGCCAGCACCCAAGGGGCGGCTCTCGAGCAGTACTTC. The rearrangement uses TRBV12-3 or TRBV12-4 and TRBJ2-7, with D maybe TRBD1 (5 bases). V was pared by 7 bases and J by 6 bases, with 16 bases between. The CDR3 runs 13 residues.

The J gene is TRBJ2-1, the V gene TRBV19, with 10 bases identical to TRBD2. The junction had 5 bases not matched to a gene; V was cut back by 6 bases and J by 3 bases. The CDR3 runs 15 residues. Germline CDR1 LNHDA, CDR2 SQIVND (reference sequence). The CDR3, as DNA: TGTGCCAGTAGGGTTCTAGCGGGAGACTACAATGAGCAGTTCTTC. It encodes CASRVLAGDYNEQFF.

The chain employs TRBV6-6 and TRBJ1-2; 8 bases map to TRBD1. This CDR3 is built from 14 residues. Trimming at V came to 2 bases and at J to 9 bases, leaving 8 bases not matched to a gene. Per germline, CDR1 MNHNY and CDR2 SVGAGI (reference sequence). The CDR3 protein is CASSYLDRVGSYTF. The CDR3, as DNA: TGTGCCAGCAGTTACCTGGACAGGGTAGGGAGCTACACCTTC.

The J gene is TRBJ2-2, the V gene TRBV6-2 or TRBV6-3; D call uncertain. Germline V lookup: CDR1 MNHEY, CDR2 SVGEGT. CDR3 length: 14 amino acids. The germline V and J ends were trimmed by 6 bases and 2 bases, with 10 bases remaining between them. CDR3 region: CASSPHVNTGELFF. The DNA for the CDR3 is TGTGCCAGCAGCCCACACGTTAACACCGGGGAGCTGTTTTTT.

This sequence joins TRBV19 and TRBJ2-4; perhaps TRBD1 as D (5 bases). Germline V lookup: CDR1 LNHDA, CDR2 SQIVND (reference sequence). The CDR3 is made up of 16 amino acids. V was pared by 2 bases and J by 1 base, with 12 bases between. CDR3 residues: CASSIQGRWAKNIQYF. The CDR3 nucleotides are TGTGCCAGTAGTATACAGGGTCGTTGGGCCAAAAACATTCAGTACTTC.